A single sample gave rise to the 28 T cell receptor beta chains below, sequenced in a study of OX40 agonist ivuxolimab in advanced cancers. Method: immunoSEQ multiplex PCR; TCRdb's copy keeps in-frame clones and lacks some. The sample has some 60,000 clones, 85% seen once; the top ten hold around 3.8%. The source was CD4+ or CD8+ T cells sorted from blood, collected in a trial of the OX40 agonist ivuxolimab. These receptors all stem from an adult with an advanced solid tumor such as melanoma, head and neck, liver or kidney cancer.

V and J are TRBV4-1 and TRBJ1-4; D perhaps matches TRBD1 (5 bases). CDR3 size: 16 residues. Looked up from germline, CDR1 is MGHRA and CDR2 is YSYEKL. Trimming removed 0 bases at V and 7 bases at J, with 15 bases between. CDR3 sequence: CASSQDEGPRGEKLFF. The CDR3 region has the DNA TGCGCCAGCAGCCAAGATGAGGGCCCGAGGGGTGAAAAACTGTTTTTT.

J is TRBJ2-5 and V is TRBV11-2; D uncertain. The end of the DNA fits TRBJ2-7 better, so the J call may be wrong. CDR3 length: 14 residues. Germline CDR1 SGHAT, CDR2 FQNNGV. CDR3: CASSFQIQLYEQYF. For the CDR3, the DNA is TGTGCCAGCAGCTTTCAGATTCAGCTCTACGAGCAGTACTTC.

The V and J genes are TRBV6-1 and TRBJ2-1; 10 nucleotides match TRBD2. The V segment lost 5 bases and the J segment 3 bases; nucleotides outside the gene matches: 4. This CDR3 region has 15 residues. CDR1 MNHNS and CDR2 SASEGT come from the germline V gene. CDR3 nucleotides: TGTGCCAGCAGTCCCGGGACTAGCGTCTACAATGAGCAGTTCTTC. This translates into CASSPGTSVYNEQFF.

V is TRBV10-2 and J is TRBJ2-7, with 9 bases that match TRBD1. Germline CDR1 and CDR2: WSHSY and SAAADI. This CDR3 comprises 13 residues. V trimming: 6 bases; J trimming: 4 bases; junction bases outside the gene matches: 4. The CDR3 protein is CASRGTGIYEQYF. In DNA form, the CDR3 reads TGCGCCAGCAGGGGGACAGGGATATACGAGCAGTACTTC.

The V call is TRBV19, the J call TRBJ2-7; a weak D match, TRBD2 (5 bases). Germline lookup yields CDR1 LNHDA and CDR2 SQIVND (reference sequence). This CDR3 has 13 amino acids. V lost 6 bases, J lost 3 bases, and 12 bases lay in between. For the CDR3, the DNA is TGTGCCAGTAGCGATAACGGGGTCTACGAGCAGTACTTC. Translation gives CASSDNGVYEQYF. The whole variable domain, filled in from reference TRBV19 and TRBJ2-7, reads DGGITQSPKYLFRKEGQNVTLSCEQNLNHDAMYWYRQDPGQGLRLIYYSQIVNDFQKGDIAEGYSVSREKKESFPLTVTSAQKNPTAFYLCASSDNGVYEQYFGPGTRLTVT.

There are a few counts of this clone. This sequence joins TRBV9 and TRBJ1-6; D gene unclear. This CDR3 spans 15 amino acids. The V end lost 2 bases, the J end lost 9 bases, and 15 bases lay between the germline ends. Germline CDR1 reads SGDLS; CDR2 reads YYNGEE. CDR3 DNA: TGTGCCAGCAGCGTGGGCCATAGAACAGCTTCACCCCTCCACTTT. This sequence encodes CASSVGHRTASPLHF.

In its sample, this clone was seen once. The rearrangement uses TRBV2 and TRBJ1-2; 8 nucleotides line up with TRBD1. Trimming took 3 bases from V and 6 from J; bases not matched to a gene: 9. The CDR3 runs to 15 residues. CDR1 is SNHLY and CDR2 is FYNNEI in the germline V gene. For the CDR3, the DNA is TGTGCCAGCAGTGAGTTTGTGGACAGGGAGGATGGCTACACCTTC. Its protein product is CASSEFVDREDGYTF. Filled out from reference TRBV2 and TRBJ1-2, the complete variable domain reads EPEVTQTPSHQVTQMGQEVILRCVPISNHLYFYWYRQILGQKVEFLVSFYNNEISEKSEIFDDQFSVERPDGSNFTLKIRSTKLEDSAMYFCASSEFVDREDGYTFGSGTRLTVV.

The J gene is TRBJ1-1, the V gene TRBV6-5; the D is unclear. Germline CDR1 MNHEY, CDR2 SVGAGI. Trimming removed 0 bases at V and 4 bases at J, with 15 bases between. The CDR3 is 16 amino acids. Here the CDR3 DNA reads TGTGCCAGCAGTTACTCGAGACCCGGCGAGGGCACTGAAGCTTTCTTT. This codes for CASSYSRPGEGTEAFF.

The chain recombines TRBV2 with TRBJ1-2; perhaps TRBD1 as D (6 bases). The CDR3 totals 16 residues. Germline assignment: CDR1 SNHLY and CDR2 FYNNEI. Trimming removed 4 bases at V and 4 bases at J, with 19 bases between. CDR3 in DNA: TGTGCCAGCAGTGTGGGGGAGCAGGGGTTAGGCTATGGCTACACCTTC. It encodes CASSVGEQGLGYGYTF.

This rearrangement joins TRBV2 to TRBJ2-1; the match to TRBD1 covers 7 bases. Germline values: CDR1 SNHLY, CDR2 FYNNEI. J lost 10 bases, V lost 2 bases, and 8 bases had no gene match. The CDR3 is 14 amino acids. CDR3 DNA sequence: TGTGCCAGCAGTGAACATAACCAGGGGGTGGAGCAGTTCTTC. It codes for CASSEHNQGVEQFF.

This chain links TRBV6-5 with TRBJ2-7; no firm D call. The CDR3 loop spans 14 amino acids. Germline V lookup: CDR1 MNHEY, CDR2 SVGAGI. V lost 2 bases, J lost 2 bases, and 10 bases lay in between. CDR3 DNA sequence: TGTGCCAGCAGTTACCTCAAAGGGCCCTACGAGCAGTACTTC. It translates to CASSYLKGPYEQYF.

V usage is TRBV18 and J usage is TRBJ2-2, with 9 bases identical to TRBD2. This CDR3 is built from 16 residues. Looked up from germline, CDR1 is KGHSH and CDR2 is LQKENI. The trim removed 8 bases at V and 3 bases at J, leaving 10 bases unmatched. The CDR3 loop reads CASPLSLAGYTGELFF. The CDR3 DNA follows: TGTGCCAGCCCTCTTTCACTAGCGGGCTACACCGGGGAGCTGTTTTTT.

This chain connects TRBV2 to TRBJ1-4, with TRBD1 matching 8 bases. Germline CDR1 reads SNHLY; CDR2 reads FYNNEI. V dropped 6 bases and J dropped 3; count of bases not matched to a gene: 6. The CDR3 sequence is 15 residues long. For the CDR3, the DNA is TGTGCCAGCAGGGGCCGGACAGGGTCTAATGAAAAACTGTTTTTT. Protein product: CASRGRTGSNEKLFF.

The V call is TRBV2, the J call TRBJ1-5; D remains unclear. The germline V gene has CDR1 SNHLY and CDR2 FYNNEI. The CDR3 has 17 amino acids. V was shortened by 6 bases and J by 0 bases, with 18 bases between the two germline ends. The CDR3 here is CASSSRGNLYSNQPQHF. In DNA, the CDR3 is TGTGCCAGCAGCTCGCGTGGGAATCTTTATAGCAATCAGCCCCAGCATTTT.

This clone was seen once. The gene calls are TRBV10-3 and TRBJ2-7; 9 bases align to TRBD2. The CDR3 sequence is 15 residues long. Per the germline V gene, CDR1 is ENHRY and CDR2 is SYGVKD. V lost 2 bases and J lost 2; bases outside the gene matches: 4. CDR3 in DNA: TGTGCCATCAGTGAGGGTAGCGGGAGTCCCTACGAGCAGTACTTC. Its protein product is CAISEGSGSPYEQYF.

The chain employs TRBV6-1 and TRBJ1-1; D might be TRBD1 (5 bases). The V end lost 5 bases, the J end lost 4 bases, and 17 bases lay between the germline ends. Per the germline V gene, CDR1 is MNHNS and CDR2 is SASEGT. The CDR3 totals 15 residues. Here the CDR3 DNA reads TGTGCCAGCAGTACGGGGGAGGGTTGGGTCACTGAAGCTTTCTTT. It specifies CASSTGEGWVTEAFF.

Comment on this clone: Distinct nucleotide sequences in the sample also encode this CDR3. This chain connects TRBV19 to TRBJ2-1; D unresolved. Deletions cut 1 base from V and 10 bases from J, with 5 bases between. From germline, CDR1 is LNHDA and CDR2 SQIVND (reference sequence). There are 11 residues in the CDR3. CDR3 residues: CASSIAVEQFF. DNA of the CDR3: TGTGCCAGTAGTATAGCAGTGGAGCAGTTCTTC.

The chain links TRBV28 to TRBJ2-5; D unclear. Trimming took 3 bases from V and 2 from J, leaving 10 bases between them. This CDR3 is built from 14 residues. Germline V lookup: CDR1 MDHEN, CDR2 SYDVKM. CDR3 sequence reads: CASSFGAAQETQYF. CDR3 DNA sequence: TGTGCCAGCAGTTTTGGCGCAGCTCAAGAGACCCAGTACTTC.

The chain employs TRBV28 and TRBJ2-5; TRBD2 matches at 8 bases. Matching the DNA end better, TRBJ2-7 makes the J call doubtful. The CDR3 runs to 13 residues. Germline values: CDR1 MDHEN, CDR2 SYDVKM. CDR3 amino acids: CASRETSDYEQYF. CDR3 sequence (DNA): TGTGCCAGCAGGGAGACTAGCGACTACGAGCAGTACTTC.

The V and J genes are TRBV29-1 and TRBJ1-1; D unclear. Germline V lookup: CDR1 SQVTM, CDR2 ANQGSEA. With 0 bases removed from V and 6 bases from J, the gap between germline ends came to 8 bases. This CDR3 contains 12 residues. CDR3 residues: CSVEELGSEAFF. The CDR3 bases are TGCAGCGTTGAAGAGTTAGGGTCTGAAGCTTTCTTT.

The gene calls are TRBV9 and TRBJ2-1; TRBD2 aligns across 9 bases. V lost 4 bases to trimming and J lost 6 bases; unmatched junction nucleotides: 11. CDR1 SGDLS and CDR2 YYNGEE come from the germline V gene. This CDR3 spans 16 amino acids. The CDR3, as DNA: TGTGCCAGCAGCCTAGGACTAGCGCCCCCTCTCAATGAGCAGTTCTTC. Its protein product is CASSLGLAPPLNEQFF.

The rearrangement uses TRBV7-9 and TRBJ2-7, with 10 bases that match TRBD2. CDR3 size: 18 residues. Germline V gives CDR1 SEHNR, CDR2 FQNEAQ (reference sequence). V gave up 5 bases and J gave up 3 bases; unmatched junction bases: 16. The DNA for the CDR3 is TGTGCCAGCAGCCCAACCGGACCGCAGCGGGGGGGTCTCTACGAGCAGTACTTC. The encoded protein is CASSPTGPQRGGLYEQYF.

The chain recombines TRBV28 with TRBJ2-7; D may correspond to TRBD1 or TRBD2 (7 bases each). The V gene lost 3 bases and the J gene lost 5 bases, with 26 bases spanning the gap. The CDR3 is 18 residues long. Germline-derived CDR1 and CDR2 are MDHEN and SYDVKM. CDR3 protein: CASSFNIRGGASFHEQYF. The DNA for the CDR3 is TGTGCCAGCAGTTTTAATATCAGGGGGGGCGCGAGTTTTCACGAGCAGTACTTC.

The chain links TRBV2 to TRBJ1-2; D might be TRBD1 (5 bases). The V gene lost 6 bases and the J gene lost 3 bases, with 8 bases spanning the gap. CDR3 length: 12 amino acids. Germline V gene lookup returns CDR1 SNHLY and CDR2 FYNNEI. The CDR3: CASRGLDYGYTF. In DNA, the CDR3 is TGTGCCAGCAGGGGGCTGGACTATGGCTACACCTTC.

J is TRBJ2-3 and V is TRBV9; D perhaps matches TRBD1 (5 bases). Trimming took 7 bases from V and 3 from J, leaving 21 bases between them. The germline V gene encodes CDR1 SGDLS and CDR2 YYNGEE. The CDR3 contains 16 residues. Here the CDR3 DNA reads TGTGCCAGCGCAGTGGCAGGGTTCGGACGGACAGATACGCAGTATTTT. This encodes CASAVAGFGRTDTQYF. Together with reference TRBV9 and TRBJ2-3, the CDR3 gives the full variable domain: DSGVTQTPKHLITATGQRVTLRCSPRSGDLSVYWYQQSLDQGLQFLIQYYNGEERAKGNILERFSAQQFPDLHSELNLSSLELGDSALYFCASAVAGFGRTDTQYFGPGTRLTVL.

This chain connects TRBV28 to TRBJ1-3, with D uncertain. The CDR3 covers 18 residues. V was pared by 5 bases and J by 8 bases, with 28 bases between. Germline assignment: CDR1 MDHEN and CDR2 SYDVKM. The CDR3, as DNA: TGTGCCAGCAGTACCAACTGGGGAAAACAGATCCTGCGGGACACCATATATTTT. Translation gives CASSTNWGKQILRDTIYF.

The rearrangement joins TRBV5-4 to TRBJ2-1; TRBD2 aligns across 7 bases. After removal of 2 bases from V and 8 bases from J, the junction contained 7 bases not matched to a gene. This CDR3 has 14 residues. In germline, CDR1 is SGHNT, CDR2 YYREEE (reference sequence). The CDR3 coding sequence is TGTGCCAGCAGCTTCCTACTCGCGGGGGATGAGCAGTTCTTC. Protein: CASSFLLAGDEQFF.

The V and J genes are TRBV28 and TRBJ2-2; D gene uncertain. The CDR3 has 14 residues. Germline assignment: CDR1 MDHEN and CDR2 SYDVKM. Trimming removed 0 bases from V and 4 bases from J, with 6 bases in between. CDR3 nucleotides: TGTGCCAGCAGTTTATGGGTGAGCACCGGGGAGCTGTTTTTT. It codes for CASSLWVSTGELFF.